These T cell receptor beta chains were read from a single sample in a study of post-analysis software for immune sequencing data. TCRdb independently ran MiXCR on the PCR reads; one entry per CDR3 protein. The sample carries roughly 800,000 distinct CDR3 sequences, about half recorded once. Sequencing was performed on blood. The receptors derive from a girl between 5 and 17 years old with multiple sclerosis. CDR3s include the opening cysteine and the closing phenylalanine or tryptophan. The D gene is left open where the match is weak.

>TRBV10-3|TRBD1|TRBJ2-4
CAISRQGLGEELAKNIQYF
>TRBV20-1|-|TRBJ2-7
CSALGATYEQYF
>TRBV20-1|TRBD2|TRBJ2-1
CSAPLAGFSYNEQFF
>TRBV7-6|TRBD1|TRBJ2-1
CASSSTTGFLDEQFF
>TRBV18|-|TRBJ2-7
CASSPFEGDGYEQYF
>TRBV27|TRBD1|-
CASSLLDRAGAEQYF
>TRBV9|TRBD2|TRBJ2-7
CASSAGGGVDEQYF
>TRBV4-1|-|TRBJ1-1
CASSLQQTNTEAFF
>TRBV7-6|TRBD2|TRBJ2-7
CASQRLAGAYEQYF
>TRBV27|TRBD1|TRBJ2-1
CASSFGTGGINEQFF
>TRBV12-3/TRBV12-4|TRBD2|TRBJ2-1
CASSLGGSLNNEQFF
>TRBV15|TRBD2|TRBJ2-1
CATSRVTASGTHEQFF
>TRBV7-8|TRBD1|TRBJ1-2
CASSREQGAGNGYTF
>TRBV4-1|-|TRBJ2-7
CASGGPYEQYF
>TRBV7-9|-|TRBJ1-2
CASSLDATDYGYTF
>TRBV20-1|TRBD1|TRBJ2-1
CSATRTGLGNEQFF
>TRBV6-6|-|TRBJ2-7
CASSGLGSTYEQYF
>TRBV28|-|TRBJ2-5
CASSLPVVRQETQYF
>TRBV9|-|TRBJ2-5
CASSARVLGVGETQYF
>TRBV12-3/TRBV12-4|TRBD1|TRBJ1-1
CASSSGDRRTEAFF
>TRBV29-1|-|TRBJ2-5
CSVLTRVAYGQYF
>TRBV18|-|TRBJ2-5
CASSPGEETQYF
>TRBV3-1|TRBD2|TRBJ2-2
CASSHTNRGSTNTGELFF
>TRBV7-2|TRBD2|TRBJ2-3
CASSAPSGSTDTQYF
>TRBV7-2|TRBD2|TRBJ2-1
CASSLELAASEQFF
>TRBV20-1|-|-
CSAREQGGTETQYF
>TRBV6-6|-|TRBJ2-1
CASSRSGVRNEQFF
>TRBV28|-|TRBJ1-2
CASIPRLRPNYGYTF
>TRBV6-2/TRBV6-3|-|TRBJ2-7
CASRVGPLEQYF
>TRBV7-8|-|TRBJ2-5
CASSFIVGDWGRPEEETQYF
>TRBV12-3/TRBV12-4|-|TRBJ2-3
CASNFSPDTQYF
>TRBV12-3/TRBV12-4|-|TRBJ2-4
CASSHQKGNHERYF
>TRBV5-4|-|TRBJ1-4
CASSYADEKLFF
>TRBV28|TRBD2|TRBJ2-5
CASSTRLGLAGETQYF
>TRBV5-1|TRBD2|TRBJ2-7
CASSSGGTASYEQYF
>TRBV7-2|TRBD2|TRBJ2-3
CASSFDSGGADTQYF
>TRBV6-2/TRBV6-3|TRBD2|TRBJ2-5
CASSYWGLAGEETQYF
>TRBV10-3|-|TRBJ2-5
CAISETAQETQYF
>TRBV12-3/TRBV12-4|-|TRBJ2-1
CASSSIDSYGEQFF
>TRBV7-8|TRBD1|TRBJ2-6
CASSLGRFPGQGLSGANVLTF
>TRBV5-6|TRBD2|TRBJ2-5
CASSLGGLAGRETQYF
>TRBV10-3|-|TRBJ2-7
CAISESAGSEQYF
>TRBV29-1|-|TRBJ2-6
CSVTGNGANVLTF
>TRBV11-2|-|TRBJ2-5
CASSEQEAQYF
>TRBV7-2|TRBD2|TRBJ2-4
CASSREGEQYF
>TRBV29-1|-|TRBJ2-1
CSVAPGSRNDNEQFF
>TRBV4-2|-|TRBJ2-5
CASSQGGDGYQETQYF
>TRBV20-1|TRBD2|TRBJ2-1
CSARDKGSGLATYNEQFF
>TRBV6-6|-|TRBJ2-5
CASSLGRGGQETQYF
>TRBV6-6|TRBD2|TRBJ2-6
CASARGDILSGANVLTF
>TRBV20-1|-|TRBJ2-1
CSAALMDEQFF
>TRBV2|-|TRBJ2-1
CASRGAYNEQFF
>TRBV7-3|TRBD1|TRBJ1-1
CASSSAGTGSEAFF
>TRBV7-8|-|TRBJ2-1
CASRSAGSGSYNEQFF
>TRBV10-3|-|TRBJ2-7
CAISRLSSYEQYF
>TRBV29-1|-|TRBJ2-1
CSVRLDSSYNEQFF